Shown below are 18 T cell receptor beta chains from a single sample sequenced in a study of T cell responses to AZD1222 COVID-19 vaccine. Method: immunoSEQ multiplex PCR; TCRdb's copy keeps in-frame clones and lacks some. The table lists 70,000 or so clones, about nine tenths of them singletons. The specimen comprised peripheral blood, sampled on day 0 of AZD1222 vaccination. These receptors were taken from an adult in good health.

This sequence joins TRBV18 and TRBJ1-1; D might be TRBD1 (5 bases). Per the germline V gene, CDR1 is KGHSH and CDR2 is LQKENI. The CDR3 spans 14 residues. V lost 2 bases to trimming and J lost 5 bases, with 12 bases between them. For the CDR3, the DNA is TGTGCCAGCTCACCAAAGGGACCTGGGACTGAAGCTTTCTTT. This translates into CASSPKGPGTEAFF.

This sequence joins TRBV7-2 and TRBJ1-2; 9 bases are a match to TRBD1. The germline V gene has CDR1 SGHTA and CDR2 FQGNSA. V lost 7 bases, J lost 5 bases, and 5 bases stayed unmatched. This CDR3 contains 13 residues. The CDR3 DNA is TGTGCCAGCATACCGACAGGGGGGTATGGCTACACCTTC. Translated: CASIPTGGYGYTF.

The chain carries TRBV7-9 and TRBJ1-4, with unresolved D. Looked up from germline, CDR1 is SEHNR and CDR2 is FQNEAQ (reference sequence). CDR3 length: 15 amino acids. Trimming took off 5 bases at V and 2 bases at J, with 12 bases between the two ends. CDR3 in amino acids: CASSPRGSTNEKLFF. The CDR3 bases are TGTGCCAGCAGCCCCCGTGGGTCCACTAATGAAAAACTGTTTTTT.

The rearrangement links TRBV14 to TRBJ1-2, with a weak D call TRBD1 (5 bases). Germline CDR1 and CDR2: SGHDN and FVKESK. This CDR3 contains 15 residues. V dropped 7 bases and J dropped 0 bases, with 15 bases sitting between them. The CDR3 nucleotides are TGTGCCAGCACCCCTCGGGGGGGAGCTAACTATGGCTACACCTTC. Its translation: CASTPRGGANYGYTF.

V and J are TRBV5-5 and TRBJ1-2, with D unclear. This CDR3 has 15 amino acids. V lost 9 bases to trimming and J lost 0 bases, with 18 bases between them. Germline CDR1 reads SGHKS; CDR2 reads YYEKEE (reference sequence). The CDR3 spells CATSQVPGTNYGYTF. In DNA form, the CDR3 reads TGTGCCACCAGTCAGGTACCGGGTACTAACTATGGCTACACCTTC.

The CDR3 is CSVGWQSGEKLFF. In DNA form, the CDR3 reads TGCAGCGTTGGGTGGCAGTCGGGTGAAAAACTGTTTTTT. The rearrangement links TRBV29-1 to TRBJ1-4, with D uncertain. CDR1 is SQVTM, CDR2 ANQGSEA, per germline. The V gene lost 4 bases and the J gene lost 7 bases, with 13 bases spanning the gap. The CDR3 totals 13 residues.

The J gene is TRBJ1-1, the V gene TRBV9; D ambiguous. The CDR3 totals 14 residues. V dropped 1 base and J dropped 4 bases, with 11 bases sitting between them. Germline values: CDR1 SGDLS, CDR2 YYNGEE. CDR3 loop: CASSVSREGTEAFF. The CDR3 nucleotides read TGTGCCAGCAGCGTAAGCCGCGAGGGCACTGAAGCTTTCTTT. Filled out from reference TRBV9 and TRBJ1-1, the complete variable domain reads DSGVTQTPKHLITATGQRVTLRCSPRSGDLSVYWYQQSLDQGLQFLIQYYNGEERAKGNILERFSAQQFPDLHSELNLSSLELGDSALYFCASSVSREGTEAFFGQGTRLTVV.

This clone was counted once. The chain is built from TRBV5-1 and TRBJ1-2; no firm D call. Trimming took 0 bases from V and 5 from J, leaving 14 bases between them. This CDR3 region has 15 residues. Looked up from germline, CDR1 is SGHRS and CDR2 is YFSETQ. CDR3 loop: CASSLAGRAGYGYTF. The DNA of the CDR3 is TGCGCCAGCAGCTTGGCCGGGAGGGCGGGGTATGGCTACACCTTC.

The table lists this clone with a few counts. The chain couples TRBV11-1 to TRBJ2-7; possibly TRBD1 for D (5 bases). The length of the CDR3 is 14 residues. Germline lookup yields CDR1 SGHAT and CDR2 FQDESV (reference sequence). Between the trimmed V and J ends, which lost 1 base and 2 bases, there was a span of 9 bases. The CDR3 spells CASSLDDRTYEQYF. The CDR3 nucleotides read TGTGCCAGCAGCTTAGACGACAGAACCTACGAGCAGTACTTC. Full variable domain (missing parts from reference TRBV11-1 and TRBJ2-7): EAEVAQSPRYKITEKSQAVAFWCDPISGHATLYWYRQILGQGPELLVQFQDESVVDDSQLPKDRFSAERLKGVDSTLKIQPAELGDSAMYLCASSLDDRTYEQYFGPGTRLTVT.

The rearrangement uses TRBV6-5 and TRBJ1-5; D may be TRBD1 (6 bases). Trimming shortened V by 4 bases and J by 6 bases, and 10 bases separated the two germline ends. CDR3 length: 13 residues. CDR1 and CDR2 (germline): MNHEY, SVGAGI. In DNA form, the CDR3 reads TGTGCCAGCAGTTTACAGGGTAGTCAGCCCCAGCATTTT. It translates to CASSLQGSQPQHF.

V gene TRBV29-1 combines with J gene TRBJ2-7; 10 bases are a match to TRBD2. The CDR3 consists of 16 residues. V shed 1 base and J 2 bases; nucleotides not matched to a gene: 8. Germline lookup yields CDR1 SQVTM and CDR2 ANQGSEA. CDR3 sequence (DNA): TGCAGCGTTGAAGGATCACCTAGCGGGAGTACCTACGAGCAGTACTTC. The encoded protein is CSVEGSPSGSTYEQYF.

This CDR3 reads CSASGTGGTETQYF. CDR3 nucleotides: TGCAGTGCTAGTGGGACAGGGGGAACGGAGACCCAGTACTTC. The rearrangement uses TRBV20-1 and TRBJ2-5, with 11 bases that match TRBD1. There are 14 residues in the CDR3. V lost 3 bases and J lost 5; bases outside the gene matches: 5. Germline CDR1 is DFQATT and CDR2 is SNEGSKA (reference sequence).

The rearrangement uses TRBV29-1 and TRBJ2-2; D is unresolved. CDR3 length equals 11 residues. The germline gives CDR1 SQVTM, CDR2 ANQGSEA. Trimming left V 5 bases short and J 1 base short, with 2 bases between. The CDR3 DNA reads TGCAGCGTTCAGAACACCGGGGAGCTGTTTTTT. This sequence encodes CSVQNTGELFF.

CDR3 sequence (DNA): TGTGCCAGCAGCTTAACGCGGGGGGCGAACACCGGGGAGCTGTTTTTT. Translation: CASSLTRGANTGELFF. This chain connects TRBV7-2 to TRBJ2-2, with TRBD2 matching over 8 bases. J was trimmed by 0 bases and V by 2 bases; bases with no gene match: 2. The germline CDR1 and CDR2 sequences are SGHTA and FQGNSA. This CDR3 has 16 residues.

The rearrangement links TRBV4-1 to TRBJ2-3, with D possibly TRBD2 on 7 matching bases. Looked up from germline, CDR1 is MGHRA and CDR2 is YSYEKL. The V end was cut by 4 bases, the J end by 0 bases, with 17 bases between. This CDR3 is built from 17 residues. CDR3 nucleotide sequence: TGCGCCAGCAGCCCGAGGGGGAGGGCCACTAGCACAGATACGCAGTATTTT. This translates into CASSPRGRATSTDTQYF.

The CDR3 region is CASSNRVLSGNTIYF. The CDR3 nucleotides read TGTGCCAGCAGCAACCGGGTCCTCTCTGGAAACACCATATATTTT. J is TRBJ1-3 and V is TRBV7-8, with D unresolved. V was trimmed by 5 bases and J by 0 bases, leaving 11 bases between them. CDR1 is SGHVS and CDR2 is FQNEAQ in the germline V gene. The CDR3 has 15 amino acids.

This rearrangement joins TRBV11-3 to TRBJ2-1, with 14 bases matching TRBD2. This CDR3 has 18 amino acids. Germline V gives CDR1 SGHNT, CDR2 YENEEA. V gave up 5 bases and J gave up 9 bases; unmatched junction bases: 15. CDR3 coding DNA: TGTGCCAGCAGCCACCGGAGACTAGCGGGAGGGTCTCGGGGTGAGCAGTTCTTC. Its translation: CASSHRRLAGGSRGEQFF.

This chain uses TRBV20-1 with TRBJ2-2; D ambiguous. CDR1 and CDR2 from the germline V gene are DFQATT and SNEGSKA (reference sequence). V shed 3 bases and J shed 6 bases, with 5 bases lying between them. The CDR3 has 11 residues. The CDR3 spells CSARAPGELFF. The CDR3 bases are TGCAGTGCTAGGGCGCCCGGGGAGCTGTTTTTT.